These T cell receptor beta chains were read from a single sample in a study of cytomegalovirus exposure and HLA in healthy donors. Data came from immunoSEQ multiplex PCR; TCRdb stores just in-frame clones and leaves some out. Of around 140,000 clones in the sample, approximately 82% were seen once. The source material was PBMCs. These receptors came from a man between 25 and 39 years old in good health and CMV-seropositive. Each CDR3 is given with its conserved first and last residue. The order of the fields is J gene, clone size, V gene, D gene, CDR3 protein, CDR3 DNA. A D gene is named only where the DNA matches it firmly. Size tells how often a clone was seen (once, few, many) or the class of an expanded clone, and some rows leave it out.

J gene: TRBJ2-5; clone size: once; V gene: TRBV19; D gene: TRBD1; CDR3 protein: CASSSRTGEVRETQYF; CDR3 DNA: TGTGCCAGTAGTTCGAGGACAGGGGAAGTGAGAGAGACCCAGTACTTC
J gene: TRBJ2-7; clone size: -; V gene: TRBV9; D gene: -; CDR3 protein: CASSVGVGGGSYEQYF; CDR3 DNA: TGTGCCAGCAGCGTAGGTGTAGGGGGTGGGTCATACGAGCAGTACTTC
J gene: TRBJ2-7; clone size: -; V gene: TRBV4-2; D gene: TRBD1; CDR3 protein: CASSHPDRGGEQYF; CDR3 DNA: TGTGCCAGCAGCCATCCGGACAGGGGAGGCGAGCAGTACTTC
J gene: TRBJ1-5; clone size: -; V gene: TRBV30; D gene: -; CDR3 protein: CAWSPRGALGNQPQHF; CDR3 DNA: TGTGCCTGGAGTCCTCGGGGGGCGCTCGGTAATCAGCCCCAGCATTTT
J gene: TRBJ2-7; clone size: -; V gene: TRBV9; D gene: TRBD1; CDR3 protein: CASSSSWDRAYEQYF; CDR3 DNA: TGTGCCAGCAGCTCGAGCTGGGACAGGGCTTACGAGCAGTACTTC
J gene: TRBJ1-4; clone size: -; V gene: TRBV4-1; D gene: -; CDR3 protein: CASSQKQGNEKLFF; CDR3 DNA: TGCGCCAGCAGCCAGAAACAGGGTAATGAAAAACTGTTTTTT
J gene: TRBJ2-1; clone size: -; V gene: TRBV11-3; D gene: -; CDR3 protein: CASSSLANEQFF; CDR3 DNA: TGTGCCAGCAGTTCGCTAGCGAATGAGCAGTTCTTC
J gene: TRBJ2-7; clone size: few; V gene: TRBV6-5; D gene: -; CDR3 protein: CASSYREGYEQYF; CDR3 DNA: TGTGCCAGCAGTTACCGGGAAGGCTACGAGCAGTACTTC
J gene: TRBJ2-5; clone size: -; V gene: TRBV14; D gene: -; CDR3 protein: CASSQGYQGPKPLETQYF; CDR3 DNA: TGTGCCAGCAGCCAAGGGTATCAGGGGCCCAAACCTCTAGAGACCCAGTACTTC
J gene: TRBJ2-1; clone size: -; V gene: TRBV30; D gene: TRBD2; CDR3 protein: CAWSSGARGGNEQFF; CDR3 DNA: TGTGCCTGGAGTAGCGGGGCTAGGGGTGGGAATGAGCAGTTCTTC
J gene: TRBJ1-6; clone size: -; V gene: TRBV27; D gene: -; CDR3 protein: CASSLLGVGRFDSPLHF; CDR3 DNA: TGTGCCAGCAGTTTATTAGGCGTTGGGAGGTTTGATTCACCCCTCCACTTT
J gene: TRBJ1-1; clone size: -; V gene: TRBV6-1; D gene: -; CDR3 protein: CASSRTRRNTEAFF; CDR3 DNA: TGTGCCAGCAGCCGCACTAGGAGGAACACTGAAGCTTTCTTT
J gene: TRBJ2-5; clone size: -; V gene: TRBV19; D gene: -; CDR3 protein: CASSIVREETQYF; CDR3 DNA: TGTGCCAGTAGTATAGTCAGGGAAGAGACCCAGTACTTC
J gene: TRBJ2-7; clone size: -; V gene: TRBV6-5; D gene: TRBD2; CDR3 protein: CASSSSSGSLPEQYF; CDR3 DNA: TGTGCCAGCAGCTCCTCTAGCGGGAGCCTCCCCGAGCAGTACTTC
J gene: TRBJ1-1; clone size: -; V gene: TRBV7-2; D gene: -; CDR3 protein: CASSLTQGVFTEAFF; CDR3 DNA: TGTGCCAGCAGCTTAACACAGGGAGTTTTCACTGAAGCTTTCTTT
J gene: TRBJ2-5; clone size: -; V gene: TRBV6-5; D gene: TRBD2; CDR3 protein: CASSSGTTQESTQYF; CDR3 DNA: TGTGCCAGCAGTTCCGGGACTACTCAAGAGAGTACCCAGTACTTC
J gene: TRBJ1-2; clone size: once; V gene: TRBV30; D gene: TRBD1; CDR3 protein: CAWSWGQGGGYTF; CDR3 DNA: TGTGCCTGGAGTTGGGGACAGGGTGGAGGCTACACCTTC
J gene: TRBJ2-7; clone size: -; V gene: TRBV5-1; D gene: -; CDR3 protein: CASSLDTAGEQYF; CDR3 DNA: TGCGCCAGCAGCTTGGACACCGCTGGCGAGCAGTACTTC
J gene: TRBJ2-3; clone size: -; V gene: TRBV19; D gene: -; CDR3 protein: CASSIGGADTQYF; CDR3 DNA: TGTGCCAGTAGTATAGGGGGCGCAGATACGCAGTATTTT
J gene: TRBJ2-5; clone size: -; V gene: TRBV21-1; D gene: -; CDR3 protein: CASRIPPGLAGGHQETQYF; CDR3 DNA: TGTGCCAGCAGAATTCCCCCGGGACTAGCGGGAGGCCACCAAGAGACCCAGTACTTC
J gene: TRBJ2-7; clone size: -; V gene: TRBV27; D gene: TRBD2; CDR3 protein: CASSTRGDYEQYF; CDR3 DNA: TGTGCCAGCAGCACGCGGGGGGACTACGAGCAGTACTTC
J gene: TRBJ2-5; clone size: -; V gene: TRBV9; D gene: TRBD2; CDR3 protein: CASSVASGGETQYF; CDR3 DNA: TGTGCCAGCAGCGTAGCTTCGGGGGGAGAGACCCAGTACTTC
J gene: TRBJ2-7; clone size: -; V gene: TRBV2; D gene: TRBD2; CDR3 protein: CASKAQREGSSEQYF; CDR3 DNA: TGTGCCAGCAAAGCCCAGCGGGAGGGAAGTTCAGAGCAGTACTTC
J gene: TRBJ1-2; clone size: -; V gene: TRBV29-1; D gene: -; CDR3 protein: CSVTAGTGTTNYGYTF; CDR3 DNA: TGCAGCGTCACCGCTGGAACAGGAACCACTAACTATGGCTACACCTTC
J gene: TRBJ1-1; clone size: -; V gene: TRBV10-3; D gene: TRBD1; CDR3 protein: CAITGGTGVNTEAFF; CDR3 DNA: TGTGCCATCACAGGAGGGACAGGGGTAAACACTGAAGCTTTCTTT
J gene: TRBJ2-3; clone size: -; V gene: TRBV27; D gene: TRBD1; CDR3 protein: CASSPGGVTDTQYF; CDR3 DNA: TGTGCCAGCAGCCCAGGGGGCGTCACAGATACGCAGTATTTT
J gene: TRBJ2-7; clone size: -; V gene: TRBV18; D gene: TRBD2; CDR3 protein: CASSPTSGSYEQYF; CDR3 DNA: TGTGCCAGCTCACCGACTAGCGGTTCCTACGAGCAGTACTTC
J gene: TRBJ2-1; clone size: -; V gene: TRBV5-4; D gene: TRBD2; CDR3 protein: CASSLGLAERYNEQFF; CDR3 DNA: TGTGCCAGCAGCTTGGGTCTAGCGGAGAGGTACAATGAGCAGTTCTTC
J gene: TRBJ2-7; clone size: -; V gene: TRBV7-2; D gene: TRBD1; CDR3 protein: CASSLEGAVSYEQYF; CDR3 DNA: TGTGCCAGCAGCTTAGAGGGGGCGGTCTCCTACGAGCAGTACTTC
J gene: TRBJ1-5; clone size: -; V gene: TRBV2; D gene: TRBD1; CDR3 protein: CASSSLGTGNQPQHF; CDR3 DNA: TGTGCCAGCAGTTCCTTGGGGACAGGTAATCAGCCCCAGCATTTT
J gene: TRBJ1-1; clone size: -; V gene: TRBV2; D gene: TRBD1; CDR3 protein: CASSVTGVSEAFF; CDR3 DNA: TGTGCCAGCAGTGTGACAGGGGTGTCTGAAGCTTTCTTT
J gene: TRBJ2-7; clone size: -; V gene: TRBV9; D gene: TRBD2; CDR3 protein: CASSPRGDLAGRPGAEQYF; CDR3 DNA: TGTGCCAGCAGCCCCCGGGGAGATCTAGCGGGACGACCGGGAGCGGAGCAGTACTTC
J gene: TRBJ1-5; clone size: -; V gene: TRBV19; D gene: TRBD1; CDR3 protein: CASSRAQGAGQPQHF; CDR3 DNA: TGTGCCAGTAGTAGGGCACAGGGGGCAGGACAGCCCCAGCATTTT
J gene: TRBJ1-1; clone size: -; V gene: TRBV28; D gene: -; CDR3 protein: CASSLWDINTEAFF; CDR3 DNA: TGTGCCAGCAGTTTATGGGACATAAACACTGAAGCTTTCTTT
J gene: TRBJ2-5; clone size: -; V gene: TRBV27; D gene: TRBD2; CDR3 protein: CASSPRTSGQETQYF; CDR3 DNA: TGTGCCAGCAGTCCCCGGACTAGCGGCCAAGAGACCCAGTACTTC
J gene: TRBJ1-5; clone size: -; V gene: TRBV7-2; D gene: TRBD1; CDR3 protein: CASSFVPRTGVNQPQHF; CDR3 DNA: TGTGCCAGCAGTTTTGTGCCGAGGACAGGGGTAAATCAGCCCCAGCATTTT
J gene: TRBJ1-2; clone size: -; V gene: TRBV30; D gene: TRBD1; CDR3 protein: CAWSADRVYYGYTF; CDR3 DNA: TGTGCCTGGAGCGCGGACAGGGTTTACTATGGCTACACCTTC